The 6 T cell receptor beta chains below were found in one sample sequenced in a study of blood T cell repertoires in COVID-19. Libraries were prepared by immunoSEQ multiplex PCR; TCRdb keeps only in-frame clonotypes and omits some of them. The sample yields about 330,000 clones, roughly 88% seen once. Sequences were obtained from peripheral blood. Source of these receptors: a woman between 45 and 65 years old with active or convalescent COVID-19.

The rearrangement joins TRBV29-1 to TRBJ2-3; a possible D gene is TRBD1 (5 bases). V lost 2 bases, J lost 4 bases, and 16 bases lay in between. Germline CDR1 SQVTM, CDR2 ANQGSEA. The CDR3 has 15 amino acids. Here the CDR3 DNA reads TGCAGCGTTGAAAGGAATAGACAGATCGCAGATACGCAGTATTTT. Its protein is CSVERNRQIADTQYF.

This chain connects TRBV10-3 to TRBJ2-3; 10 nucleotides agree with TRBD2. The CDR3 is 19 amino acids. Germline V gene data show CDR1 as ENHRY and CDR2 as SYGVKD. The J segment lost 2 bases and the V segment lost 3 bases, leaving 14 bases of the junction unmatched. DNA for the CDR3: TGTGCCATCAGTGATCTGGATAGGCTAGCGGGGGCTGCCACAGATACGCAGTATTTT. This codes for CAISDLDRLAGAATDTQYF.

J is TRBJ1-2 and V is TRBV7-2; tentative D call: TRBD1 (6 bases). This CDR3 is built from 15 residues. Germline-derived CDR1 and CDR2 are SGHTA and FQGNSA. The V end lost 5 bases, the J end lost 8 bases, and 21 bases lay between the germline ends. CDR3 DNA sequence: TGTGCCAGCAGCCTAAACGGGGGGGCCGAGAAGGGCTACACCTTC. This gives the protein CASSLNGGAEKGYTF.

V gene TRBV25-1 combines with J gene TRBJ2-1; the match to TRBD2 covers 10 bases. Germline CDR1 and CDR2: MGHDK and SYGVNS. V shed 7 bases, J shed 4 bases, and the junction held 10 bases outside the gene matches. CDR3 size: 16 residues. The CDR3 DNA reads TGTGCCAGCACGAATCTAGCGGGAGTTGGATACAATGAGCAGTTCTTC. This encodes CASTNLAGVGYNEQFF. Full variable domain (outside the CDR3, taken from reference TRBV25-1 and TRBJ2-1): EADIYQTPRYLVIGTGKKITLECSQTMGHDKMYWYQQDPGMELHLIHYSYGVNSTEKGDLSSESTVSRIRTEHFPLTLESARPSHTSQYLCASTNLAGVGYNEQFFGPGTRLTVL.

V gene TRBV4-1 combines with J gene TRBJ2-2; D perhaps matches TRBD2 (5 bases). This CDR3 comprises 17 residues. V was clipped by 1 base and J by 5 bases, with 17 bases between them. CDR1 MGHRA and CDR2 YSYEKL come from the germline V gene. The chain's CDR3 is CASSQGRGSGWTGELFF. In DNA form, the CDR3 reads TGCGCCAGCAGCCAAGGGCGAGGGAGCGGTTGGACCGGGGAGCTGTTTTTT.

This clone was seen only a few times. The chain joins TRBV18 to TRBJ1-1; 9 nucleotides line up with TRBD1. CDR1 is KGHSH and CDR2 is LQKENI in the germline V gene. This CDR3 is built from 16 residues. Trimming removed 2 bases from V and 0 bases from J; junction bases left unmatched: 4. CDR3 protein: CASSPGTGRMNTEAFF. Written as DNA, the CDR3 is TGTGCCAGCTCACCAGGGACAGGGCGCATGAACACTGAAGCTTTCTTT.